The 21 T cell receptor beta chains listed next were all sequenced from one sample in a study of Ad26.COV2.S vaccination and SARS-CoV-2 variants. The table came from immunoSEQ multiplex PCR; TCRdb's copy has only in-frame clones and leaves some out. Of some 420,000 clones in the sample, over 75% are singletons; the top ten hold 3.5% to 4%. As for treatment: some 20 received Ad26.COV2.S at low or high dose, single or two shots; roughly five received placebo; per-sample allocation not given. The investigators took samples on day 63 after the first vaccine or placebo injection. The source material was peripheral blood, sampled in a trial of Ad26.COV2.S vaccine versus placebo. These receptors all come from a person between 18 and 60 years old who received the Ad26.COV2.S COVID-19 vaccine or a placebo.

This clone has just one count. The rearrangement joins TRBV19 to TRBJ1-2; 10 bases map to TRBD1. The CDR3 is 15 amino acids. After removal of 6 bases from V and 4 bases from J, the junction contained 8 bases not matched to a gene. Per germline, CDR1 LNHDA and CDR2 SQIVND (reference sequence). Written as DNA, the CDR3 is TGTGCCAGTAGCTCTCCCGGGACAGGGGTCTATGGCTACACCTTC. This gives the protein CASSSPGTGVYGYTF.

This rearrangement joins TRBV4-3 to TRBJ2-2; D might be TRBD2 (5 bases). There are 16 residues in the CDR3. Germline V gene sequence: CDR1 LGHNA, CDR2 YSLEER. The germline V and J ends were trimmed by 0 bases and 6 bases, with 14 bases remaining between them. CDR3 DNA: TGCGCCAGCAGCCAAGATAGACTACCCCCGGCCGGGGAGCTGTTTTTT. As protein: CASSQDRLPPAGELFF.

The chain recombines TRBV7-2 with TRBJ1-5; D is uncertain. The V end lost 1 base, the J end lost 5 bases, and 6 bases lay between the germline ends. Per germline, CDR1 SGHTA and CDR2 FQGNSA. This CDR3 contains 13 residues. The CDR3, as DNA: TGTGCCAGCAGCTTAGGGGTCCATCAGCCCCAGCATTTT. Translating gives CASSLGVHQPQHF.

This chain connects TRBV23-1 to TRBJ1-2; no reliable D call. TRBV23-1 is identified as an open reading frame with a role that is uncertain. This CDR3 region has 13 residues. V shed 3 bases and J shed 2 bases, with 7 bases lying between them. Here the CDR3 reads CASSQPGNYGYTF. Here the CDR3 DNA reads TGCGCCAGCAGTCAGCCCGGGAACTATGGCTACACCTTC.

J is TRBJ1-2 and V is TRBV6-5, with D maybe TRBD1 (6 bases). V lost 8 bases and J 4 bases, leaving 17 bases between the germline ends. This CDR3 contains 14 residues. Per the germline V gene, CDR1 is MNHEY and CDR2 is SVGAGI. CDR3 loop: CASATTGRVYGYTF. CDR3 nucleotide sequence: TGTGCCAGCGCGACAACAGGGCGGGTCTATGGCTACACCTTC.

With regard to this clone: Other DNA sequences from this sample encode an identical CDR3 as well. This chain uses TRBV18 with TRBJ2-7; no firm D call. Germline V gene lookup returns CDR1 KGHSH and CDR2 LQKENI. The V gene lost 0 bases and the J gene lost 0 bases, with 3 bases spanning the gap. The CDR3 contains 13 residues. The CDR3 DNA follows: TGTGCCAGCTCACCACCGGTCTCCTACGAGCAGTACTTC. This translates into CASSPPVSYEQYF.

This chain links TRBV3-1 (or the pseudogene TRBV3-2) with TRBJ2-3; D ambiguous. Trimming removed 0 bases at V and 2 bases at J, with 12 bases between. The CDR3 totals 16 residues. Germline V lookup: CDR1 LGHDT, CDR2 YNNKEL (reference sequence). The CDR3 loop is CASSQDSVSVTDTQYF. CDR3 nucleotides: TGTGCCAGCAGCCAAGACTCGGTTTCGGTCACAGATACGCAGTATTTT.

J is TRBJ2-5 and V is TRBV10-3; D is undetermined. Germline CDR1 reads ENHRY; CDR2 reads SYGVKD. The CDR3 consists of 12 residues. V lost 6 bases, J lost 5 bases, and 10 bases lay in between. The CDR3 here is CAISLTTETQYF. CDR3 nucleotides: TGTGCCATCAGCTTAACAACGGAGACCCAGTACTTC.

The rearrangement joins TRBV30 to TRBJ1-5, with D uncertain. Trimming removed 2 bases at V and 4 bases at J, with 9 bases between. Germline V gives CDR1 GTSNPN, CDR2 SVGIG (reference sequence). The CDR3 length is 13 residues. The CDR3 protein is CAWSFGSNQPQHF. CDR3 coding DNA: TGTGCCTGGAGTTTCGGGTCTAATCAGCCCCAGCATTTT.

CDR3 loop: CASSLTGYTQYF. The CDR3 bases are TGTGCCAGCAGCTTGACGGGATATACGCAGTATTTT. This chain links TRBV5-8 with TRBJ2-3; D perhaps matches TRBD2 (5 bases). V was shortened by 1 base and J by 7 bases, with 7 bases between the two germline ends. The germline V gene encodes CDR1 SGHTS and CDR2 YDEGEE. This CDR3 region has 12 residues.

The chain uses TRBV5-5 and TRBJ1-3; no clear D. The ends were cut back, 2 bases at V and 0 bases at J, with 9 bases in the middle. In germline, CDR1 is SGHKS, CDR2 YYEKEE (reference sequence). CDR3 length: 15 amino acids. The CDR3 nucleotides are TGTGCCAGCAGCTTCGGCGGTTTCTCTGGAAACACCATATATTTT. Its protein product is CASSFGGFSGNTIYF.

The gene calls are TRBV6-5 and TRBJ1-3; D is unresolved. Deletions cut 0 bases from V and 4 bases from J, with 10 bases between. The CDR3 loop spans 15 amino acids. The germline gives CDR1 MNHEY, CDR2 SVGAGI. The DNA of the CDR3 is TGTGCCAGCAGTTACTCCGGCAGCACGGGAAACACCATATATTTT. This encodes CASSYSGSTGNTIYF.

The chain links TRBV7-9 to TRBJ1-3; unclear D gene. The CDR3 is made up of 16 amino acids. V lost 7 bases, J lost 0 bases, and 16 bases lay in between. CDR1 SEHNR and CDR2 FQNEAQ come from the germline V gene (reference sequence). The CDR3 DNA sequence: TGTGCCAGCACCAGTGGGGTAGGAAACTCTGGAAACACCATATATTTT. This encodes CASTSGVGNSGNTIYF.

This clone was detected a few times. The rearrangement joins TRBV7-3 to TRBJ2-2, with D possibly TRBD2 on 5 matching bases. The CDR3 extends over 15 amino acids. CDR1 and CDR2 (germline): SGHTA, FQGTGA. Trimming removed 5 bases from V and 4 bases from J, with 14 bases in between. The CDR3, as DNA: TGTGCCAGCAGCATTATAGCGAGGAGCACCGGGGAGCTGTTTTTT. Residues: CASSIIARSTGELFF.

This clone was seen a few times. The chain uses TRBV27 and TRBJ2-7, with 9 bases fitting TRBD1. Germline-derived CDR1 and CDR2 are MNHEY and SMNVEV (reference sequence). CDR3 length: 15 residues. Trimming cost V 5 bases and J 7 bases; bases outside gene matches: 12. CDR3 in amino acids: CASSPLGNRGREQYF. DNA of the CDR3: TGTGCCAGCAGTCCGCTTGGTAACAGGGGGCGGGAGCAGTACTTC.

The CDR3 sequence is CASSKGTRELFF. CDR3 nucleotide sequence: TGTGCCAGTAGTAAAGGGACTCGGGAGCTGTTTTTT. This sequence joins TRBV19 and TRBJ2-2; weak D call: TRBD2 (6 bases). Germline V gives CDR1 LNHDA, CDR2 SQIVND (reference sequence). Trimming took off 4 bases at V and 9 bases at J, with 9 bases between the two ends. The CDR3 spans 12 residues.

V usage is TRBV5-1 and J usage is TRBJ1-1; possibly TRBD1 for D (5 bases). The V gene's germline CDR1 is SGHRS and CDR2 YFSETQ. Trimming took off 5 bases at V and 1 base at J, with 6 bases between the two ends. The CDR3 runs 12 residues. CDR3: CASRRGNTEAFF. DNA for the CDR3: TGCGCCAGCAGGAGGGGGAACACTGAAGCTTTCTTT.

CDR3 sequence (DNA): TGTGCCAGTAGTATAGCCCTTGGCCGAGCTGGGGCCAACGTCCTGACTTTC. Translation: CASSIALGRAGANVLTF. The chain recombines TRBV19 with TRBJ2-6, with D uncertain. V was clipped by 1 base and J by 2 bases, with 12 bases between them. The CDR3 has 17 amino acids. The germline gives CDR1 LNHDA, CDR2 SQIVND (reference sequence).

The CDR3 DNA reads as TGTGCCTGGAGTGTAAGGTTCGGCAGGGTGATTTACGAGCAGTACTTC. It specifies CAWSVRFGRVIYEQYF. This chain uses TRBV30 with TRBJ2-7; D might be TRBD1 (5 bases). The V gene's germline CDR1 is GTSNPN and CDR2 SVGIG (reference sequence). V lost 0 bases and J 4 bases, leaving 19 bases between the germline ends. This CDR3 has 16 amino acids.

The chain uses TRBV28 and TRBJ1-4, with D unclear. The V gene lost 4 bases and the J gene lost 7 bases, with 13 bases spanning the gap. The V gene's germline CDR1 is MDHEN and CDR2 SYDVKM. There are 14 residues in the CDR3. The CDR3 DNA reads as TGTGCCAGCAGTTCCCTAGTCGGGGTTGAAAAACTGTTTTTT. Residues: CASSSLVGVEKLFF.

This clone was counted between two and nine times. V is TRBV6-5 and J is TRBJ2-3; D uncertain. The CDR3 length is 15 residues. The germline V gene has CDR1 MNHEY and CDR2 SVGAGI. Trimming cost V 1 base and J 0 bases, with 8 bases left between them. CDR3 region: CASSYYGESTDTQYF. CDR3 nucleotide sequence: TGTGCCAGCAGTTACTATGGGGAAAGCACAGATACGCAGTATTTT.